This entry concerns a single T cell receptor (beta chain). Its specificity is unknown. This sample stems from a study of T cell repertoires in cytomegalovirus infection. Study at large: Signatures in public TCR beta sequences pointed to both CMV infection and matching HLA type.

This CDR3 is 13 amino acids long. Germline loops: CDR1 LGHNA, CDR2 YSLEER. V dropped 1 base and J dropped 7 bases, with 10 bases sitting between them. TCRdb analysed the reads with MiXCR anew, one entry per CDR3 protein. The table records under 850,000 distinct CDR3 sequences, around 31% of them present only once. The study's findings and limits: The ex vivo response was dominated by HLA-C-restricted CMV-specific TCR beta clonotypes. Pooled public TCR beta family frequency picked out CMV carriers with the relevant HLA.

The receptor comes from a human donor in good health (CMV status not recorded). Some clones in this sample may be carry-over from other donors' samples. The sample was cultured PBMCs, taken from culture after CMV antigen stimulation. The chain links TRBV4-3 to TRBJ1-2, with D hard to call. The CDR3 nucleotides are TGCGCCAGCAGCCAAGTGATGGCCGGTGGCTACACCTTC. Translation: CASSQVMAGGYTF.